The rows below give T cell receptor beta chains drawn from one sample of a study of cytomegalovirus exposure and HLA in healthy donors. Repertoires were generated with immunoSEQ multiplex PCR, while TCRdb's copy carries only in-frame clones and drops some. Of some 180,000 clones in the sample, over 65% were seen once. Sample: PBMCs. Every receptor here comes from a woman in her sixties in good health and CMV-seropositive. CDR3s include the opening cysteine and the closing phenylalanine or tryptophan. The D gene is left open where the match is weak. A row's size may be missing; if present it is once, few, many or a size class.

D,size,J,V,DNA,CDR3
TRBD1,once,TRBJ1-6,TRBV15,TGTGCCACCAGCAGAGATCACGACAGGGGGACCTATAATTCACCCCTCCACTTT,CATSRDHDRGTYNSPLHF
.,.,TRBJ2-2,TRBV2,TGTGCCAGCCGCTTCCGAGCCGAAACCGGGGAGCTGTTTTTT,CASRFRAETGELFF
TRBD1,once,TRBJ2-7,TRBV29-1,TGCAGCGTTGGGGACAGGGAACCTTACGAGCAGTACTTC,CSVGDREPYEQYF
.,.,TRBJ2-7,TRBV5-1,TGCGCCAGCAGCTTGGCTCAGGGCTCCCCTCTCGAGCAGTACTTC,CASSLAQGSPLEQYF
TRBD1,.,TRBJ2-1,TRBV19,TGTGCCAGTGATACGGGACAGGGGGCGAACAATGAGCAGTTCTTC,CASDTGQGANNEQFF
.,.,TRBJ1-1,TRBV5-8,TGTGCCAGCAGCTTGGACAGAAACACTGAAGCTTTCTTT,CASSLDRNTEAFF
TRBD1,.,TRBJ1-6,TRBV7-9,TGTGCCAGCACCCAGGGGGCATCCTATAATTCACCCCTCCACTTT,CASTQGASYNSPLHF
TRBD1,.,TRBJ2-2,TRBV7-9,TGTGCCAGCAACCCAACCGAGACAGGGCGGACCGGGGAGCTGTTTTTT,CASNPTETGRTGELFF
TRBD1,.,TRBJ1-5,TRBV30,TGTGCCTGGAGTGGCAGGGGGCTCTATAGCAATCAGCCCCAGCATTTT,CAWSGRGLYSNQPQHF
TRBD1,once,TRBJ2-3,TRBV9,TGTGCCAGCAGCGTAAACGCAGGGGGAGGCACAGATACGCAGTATTTT,CASSVNAGGGTDTQYF
TRBD1,.,TRBJ2-6,TRBV5-1,TGCGCCAGCAGCTTGAACCACCGGAGGACAGGAGTCTCTGGGGCCAACGTCCTGACTTTC,CASSLNHRRTGVSGANVLTF
.,.,TRBJ1-6,TRBV2,TGTGCCAGCAGTGACTATTCAACCCTCCACTTT,CASSDYSTLHF
TRBD1,.,TRBJ2-1,TRBV4-2,TGTGCCAGCAGCCAAGGTCCCCCAGGGGGCTACAATGAGCAGTTCTTC,CASSQGPPGGYNEQFF
TRBD1,few,TRBJ2-7,TRBV11-2,TGTGCCAGCAGCTTCCTCCGGGACAGTTTCTACGAGCAGTACTTC,CASSFLRDSFYEQYF
.,.,TRBJ2-6,TRBV6-5,TGTGCCAGCAGTTACTCAGGGGCCGGGGCCAACGTCCTGACTTTC,CASSYSGAGANVLTF
TRBD2,.,TRBJ2-7,TRBV9,TGTGCCAGCAGCGAGAGAGCGGGAGGGCTGGGGTACGAGCAGTACTTC,CASSERAGGLGYEQYF
.,.,TRBJ2-5,TRBV5-1,TGCGCCAGCAGCTTGGGTCCGGAAGAGACCCAGTACTTC,CASSLGPEETQYF
.,few,TRBJ1-5,TRBV19,TGTGCCAGTAGCTACTTCGACAGTCCTAATCAGCCCCAGCATTTT,CASSYFDSPNQPQHF
TRBD1,.,TRBJ1-6,TRBV5-1,TGCGCCAGCAGGCCGGGACAGGGATCCGGAAATTCACCCCTCCACTTT,CASRPGQGSGNSPLHF
.,.,TRBJ1-1,TRBV28,TGTGCCAGCGGAATACCAACCGGGTCCAATGAAGCTTTCTTT,CASGIPTGSNEAFF